What follows are 21 T cell receptor beta chains derived from one specimen sequenced in a study of blood T cell repertoires in COVID-19. Some clones are missing from TCRdb's copy, which holds only in-frame ones; the method was immunoSEQ multiplex PCR. Here the sample spans approximately 250,000 clones, nearly 85% being singletons. Sequencing was done on a sample of peripheral blood. The receptors shown here come from a human donor in a cohort sampled during active COVID-19.

The rearrangement uses TRBV7-9 and TRBJ2-1, with TRBD1 matching over 8 bases. The CDR3 spans 15 residues. J gave up 2 bases and V 5 bases, and 5 bases lay outside the gene matches. Per the germline V gene, CDR1 is SEHNR and CDR2 is FQNEAQ (reference sequence). CDR3 sequence: CASSPPGQAYNEQFF. The CDR3 DNA sequence: TGTGCCAGCAGCCCCCCGGGACAGGCCTACAATGAGCAGTTCTTC.

The chain couples TRBV7-9 to TRBJ2-3; the D is unclear. Per the germline V gene, CDR1 is SEHNR and CDR2 is FQNEAQ (reference sequence). This CDR3 contains 12 residues. Trimming shortened V by 5 bases and J by 0 bases, and 3 bases separated the two germline ends. DNA for the CDR3: TGTGCCAGCAGCGAGAGCACAGATACGCAGTATTTT. Protein sequence: CASSESTDTQYF.

The V call is TRBV13, the J call TRBJ2-7, with TRBD1 identical over 10 bases. The CDR3 runs 16 residues. With V trimmed by 5 bases and J by 0 bases, 7 bases remained unmatched. In germline, CDR1 is PRHDT, CDR2 FYEKMQ (reference sequence). The CDR3 DNA reads as TGTGCCAGCAGCCCGTGGACAGGGGGAACCTCCTACGAGCAGTACTTC. This translates into CASSPWTGGTSYEQYF.

Points on this clone: Relative to the germline gene, one junction end is altered; a read error may explain this. The chain is built from TRBV5-6 and TRBJ2-1, with a tentative D call TRBD2 (6 bases). Germline V gene data show CDR1 as SGHDT and CDR2 as YYEEEE. The CDR3 length is 15 residues. CDR3 residues: CASTGGAQVYNEQLF. The CDR3 DNA reads TGTGCCAGCACCGGAGGGGCTCAAGTATACAATGAGCAGCTCTTC. Full variable domain (remainder filled in from reference TRBV5-6 and TRBJ2-1): DAGVTQSPTHLIKTRGQQVTLRCSPKSGHDTVSWYQQALGQGPQFIFQYYEEEERQRGNFPDRFSGHQFPNYSSELNVNALLLGDSALYLCASTGGAQVYNEQLFGPGTRLTVL.

The chain is built from TRBV4-1 and TRBJ2-3; a possible D gene is TRBD2 (6 bases). The ends were cut back, 0 bases at V and 1 base at J, with 14 bases in the middle. The CDR3 consists of 17 residues. Germline lookup yields CDR1 MGHRA and CDR2 YSYEKL. For the CDR3, the DNA is TGCGCCAGCAGCCAAGATCGGCGGGGAGCGGGCACAGATACGCAGTATTTT. This translates into CASSQDRRGAGTDTQYF.

In its sample, this clone was seen once. V gene TRBV3-1 (or the pseudogene TRBV3-2) combines with J gene TRBJ2-1; tentative D call: TRBD1 (5 bases). V lost 4 bases and J 4 bases, leaving 11 bases between the germline ends. Per germline, CDR1 LGHDT and CDR2 YNNKEL (reference sequence). The CDR3 extends over 14 amino acids. The DNA for the CDR3 is TGTGCCAGCAGCCCCGACAGATTGTACAATGAGCAGTTCTTC. Translation: CASSPDRLYNEQFF.

Only one count was recorded for this clone. V gene TRBV13 combines with J gene TRBJ2-7, with D possibly TRBD1 on 6 matching bases. The length of the CDR3 is 16 residues. Trimming stripped 5 bases from V and 6 bases from J, with 23 bases between. Germline loops: CDR1 PRHDT, CDR2 FYEKMQ (reference sequence). CDR3 nucleotide sequence: TGTGCCAGCAGCCAACGTCAGGGGACAATTAATTTCGAGCAGTACTTC. Translation: CASSQRQGTINFEQYF.

This clone was found a few times. The V call is TRBV10-3, the J call TRBJ2-3, with D possibly being TRBD2 (6 bases). The CDR3 totals 15 residues. The V end was cut by 5 bases, the J end by 1 base, with 13 bases between. Germline CDR1 reads ENHRY; CDR2 reads SYGVKD. The CDR3 coding sequence is TGTGCCATCAGTTACGGGGGTTCCGGCACAGATACGCAGTATTTT. It encodes CAISYGGSGTDTQYF.

The V gene is TRBV24-1, the J gene TRBJ1-2; tentative D call: TRBD1 (6 bases). The V end lost 6 bases, the J end lost 0 bases, and 10 bases lay between the germline ends. The CDR3 is 14 residues long. Looked up from germline, CDR1 is KGHDR and CDR2 is SFDVKD. For the CDR3, the DNA is TGTGCCACCAGTCCTCCAGGGGCTAACTATGGCTACACCTTC. Translated, it gives CATSPPGANYGYTF.

In this sample, this clone turned up many times. The J gene is TRBJ2-5, the V gene TRBV7-8, with 10 bases fitting TRBD2. V shed 6 bases and J 6 bases; nucleotides not matched to a gene: 10. The germline gives CDR1 SGHVS, CDR2 FQNEAQ. The CDR3 extends over 15 amino acids. The CDR3 sequence: CASRLSGGAAQTQYF. CDR3 DNA: TGTGCCAGCAGATTGAGCGGGGGGGCCGCACAGACCCAGTACTTC.

The rearrangement links TRBV12-3 or TRBV12-4 to TRBJ2-1, with D hard to call. This CDR3 has 11 residues. Trimming left V 6 bases short and J 7 bases short, with 7 bases between. The CDR3 region is CASRTRNEQFF. Written as DNA, the CDR3 is TGTGCCAGCAGGACTCGTAATGAGCAGTTCTTC.

This sequence joins TRBV28 and TRBJ1-2; TRBD1 is a possible D gene (5 bases). Germline loops: CDR1 MDHEN, CDR2 SYDVKM. V lost 1 base and J lost 4, with 13 bases in between. The CDR3 sequence is 15 residues long. The CDR3 is CASSLFAQGGYGYTF. The CDR3 DNA follows: TGTGCCAGCAGTTTATTCGCCCAGGGCGGCTATGGCTACACCTTC.

This clone has only one observation. The rearrangement joins TRBV27 to TRBJ1-1; possibly TRBD1 for D (6 bases). This CDR3 comprises 15 residues. CDR1 is MNHEY and CDR2 is SMNVEV in the germline V gene (reference sequence). V was trimmed by 6 bases and J by 1 base, leaving 15 bases between them. CDR3 protein: CASRRRGPANTEAFF. In DNA, the CDR3 is TGTGCCAGCAGGCGGCGGGGGCCAGCGAACACTGAAGCTTTCTTT.

This chain connects TRBV27 to TRBJ2-5, with 7 bases fitting TRBD1. Trimming cost V 5 bases and J 3 bases; bases outside gene matches: 6. CDR3 length equals 14 residues. The germline gives CDR1 MNHEY, CDR2 SMNVEV (reference sequence). The CDR3 reads CASSPRDSKETQYF. DNA of the CDR3: TGTGCCAGCAGTCCCAGGGACAGTAAAGAGACCCAGTACTTC.

This chain joins TRBV5-1 and TRBJ1-4; D remains unclear. Per the germline V gene, CDR1 is SGHRS and CDR2 is YFSETQ. Trimming left V 1 base short and J 0 bases short, with 7 bases between. The CDR3 runs to 15 residues. DNA of the CDR3: TGCGCCAGCAGCTTGAGTACAGCAACTAATGAAAAACTGTTTTTT. It is translated as CASSLSTATNEKLFF.

This sequence joins TRBV2 and TRBJ2-1, with TRBD1 matching over 9 bases. The CDR3 extends over 15 amino acids. Germline V gives CDR1 SNHLY, CDR2 FYNNEI. V was pared by 6 bases and J by 6 bases, with 9 bases of the junction left unmatched. In DNA, the CDR3 is TGTGCCAGCAGCGAACAGGGGGCGACGGGCAATGAGCAGTTCTTC. It yields the protein CASSEQGATGNEQFF.

The rearrangement uses TRBV5-6 and TRBJ2-5; D is ambiguous. The CDR3 runs 12 residues. Germline CDR1 and CDR2: SGHDT and YYEEEE. V was trimmed by 0 bases and J by 5 bases, leaving 5 bases between them. This CDR3 reads CASSLGPETQYF. CDR3 DNA: TGTGCCAGCAGCTTGGGGCCGGAGACCCAGTACTTC. Full variable domain (missing parts from reference TRBV5-6 and TRBJ2-5): DAGVTQSPTHLIKTRGQQVTLRCSPKSGHDTVSWYQQALGQGPQFIFQYYEEEERQRGNFPDRFSGHQFPNYSSELNVNALLLGDSALYLCASSLGPETQYFGPGTRLLVL.

This sequence joins TRBV12-5 and TRBJ2-5, with 11 bases identical to TRBD2. The germline V gene encodes CDR1 LGHNT and CDR2 FRNRAP. Losses at the gene ends were 7 bases for V and 4 bases for J; bases not matched to a gene: 8. This CDR3 has 15 residues. The CDR3 region is CASARLAGIRETQYF. CDR3 in DNA: TGTGCTAGTGCCCGACTAGCGGGGATACGAGAGACCCAGTACTTC.

This clone was counted a single time. V gene TRBV6-5 combines with J gene TRBJ2-5; D not certain. Germline CDR1 MNHEY, CDR2 SVGAGI. The V end lost 6 bases, the J end lost 8 bases, and 19 bases lay between the germline ends. CDR3 length: 14 amino acids. The DNA of the CDR3 is TGTGCCAGCAGCAGCACAGACAACCGCGCCACCCAGTACTTC. This codes for CASSSTDNRATQYF.

This clone was recorded once. The chain employs TRBV3-1 (or the pseudogene TRBV3-2) and TRBJ2-1; a weak D match, TRBD2 (5 bases). The germline CDR1 and CDR2 sequences are LGHDT and YNNKEL (reference sequence). The CDR3 length is 16 residues. V was shortened by 0 bases and J by 9 bases, with 18 bases between the two germline ends. The CDR3 DNA is TGTGCCAGCAGCCAAGATTCAGGCCCCCCGGCGGGTGAGCAGTTCTTC. Amino acids: CASSQDSGPPAGEQFF.

The CDR3, as DNA: TGTGCCAGCAGTGAGCGGCAGGGAAATTCACCCCTCCACTTT. Translating gives CASSERQGNSPLHF. The chain employs TRBV6-1 and TRBJ1-6; tentative D call: TRBD1 (5 bases). With 3 bases removed from V and 7 bases from J, the gap between germline ends came to 10 bases. CDR1 is MNHNS, CDR2 SASEGT, per germline. This CDR3 comprises 14 residues.